This TCR beta chain was sequenced in a study of CD4+ T cells in melanoma. Germline values: CDR1 SGDLS, CDR2 YYNGEE. The CDR3 runs 14 residues. V dropped 6 bases and J dropped 8 bases, with 20 bases sitting between them. Clones were read by immunoSEQ multiplex PCR, and TCRdb kept only the in-frame ones, dropping some. The sample records approximately 14,000 clones, approximately 88% being singletons. The sample consisted of cells from a culture (not recorded whether cultured in vitro). J is TRBJ1-1 and V is TRBV9, with D possibly TRBD1 on 5 matching bases. The clonotype originates from a human donor with melanoma. The CDR3 DNA reads TGTGCCAGCACCCGTGGCTTATCGGGGCAAGAAGCTTTCTTT. It translates to CASTRGLSGQEAFF.